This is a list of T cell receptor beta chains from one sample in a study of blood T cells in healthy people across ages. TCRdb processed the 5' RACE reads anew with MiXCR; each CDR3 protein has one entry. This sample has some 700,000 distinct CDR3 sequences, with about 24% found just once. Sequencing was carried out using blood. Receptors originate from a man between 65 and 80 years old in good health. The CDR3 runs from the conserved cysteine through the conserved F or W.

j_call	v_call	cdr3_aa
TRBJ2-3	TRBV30	CAWSESALTDTQYF
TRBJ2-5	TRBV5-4	CASSWGPEETQYF
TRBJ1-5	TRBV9	CASSGAPGDQPQHF
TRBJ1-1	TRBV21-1	CASLSRDRLNTEAFF
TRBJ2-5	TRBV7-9	CASSSKGQETQYF
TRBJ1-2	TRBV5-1	CASSGQSYGYTF
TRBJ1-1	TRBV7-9	CASSSGILYTEAFF
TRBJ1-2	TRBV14	CASGRQGLGGYTF
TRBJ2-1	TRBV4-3	CASSQDRWLSYNEQFF
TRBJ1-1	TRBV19	CASSRADTEAFF
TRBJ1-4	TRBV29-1	CSVEDRGLSEKLFF
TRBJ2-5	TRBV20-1	CSATELAETQYF
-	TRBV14	CASSQDLAGHEQYF
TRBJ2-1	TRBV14	CASSPPLAGVYQFF
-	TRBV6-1	CASKAFWTGRYEQYF
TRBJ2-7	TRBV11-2	CASSFAGGPYEQYF
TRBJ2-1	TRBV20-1	CSARPSGSRPNEQFF
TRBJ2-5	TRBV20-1	CSTRQEGETQYF
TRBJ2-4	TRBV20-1	CSASTTTPGGIQYF
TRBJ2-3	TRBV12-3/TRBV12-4	CASSPHTDAQYF
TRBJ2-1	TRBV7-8	CASSLERNYNEQFF
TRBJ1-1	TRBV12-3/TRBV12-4	CASRSGQGFEAFF
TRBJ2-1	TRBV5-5	CASSLVGTVNEQFF
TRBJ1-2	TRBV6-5	CASSRPPLGDGYTF
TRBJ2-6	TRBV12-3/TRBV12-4	CASSFARSSGANVLTF
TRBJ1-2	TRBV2	CASSQQVNYGYTF
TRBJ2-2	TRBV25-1	CASSPINTGELFF
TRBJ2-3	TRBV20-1	CSARDPASGGVGDTQYF
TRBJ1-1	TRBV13	CASSHNRDQVEHHLF
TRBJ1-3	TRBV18	CASSPMPGQGTGNTIYF
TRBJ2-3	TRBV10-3	CAIRASGRGADTQYF
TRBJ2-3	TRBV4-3	CASSQDQVSGRIGDTQYF
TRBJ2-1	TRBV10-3	CAISPESIASGPSYNEQFF
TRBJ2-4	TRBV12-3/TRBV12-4	CASAGILTKNIQYF
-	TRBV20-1	CSASGSKGINEQFF
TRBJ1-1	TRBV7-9	CASSPQGQVVHTEAFF
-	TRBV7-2	CASSLDRDIEQFF
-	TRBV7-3	CASSHRTGADEQFF
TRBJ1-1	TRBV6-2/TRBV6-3	CASSPPQGGTEAFF
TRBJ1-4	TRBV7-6	CASSPAGGRELFF
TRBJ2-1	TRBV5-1	CASSRGLAGVEFNEQFF
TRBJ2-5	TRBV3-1	CASSQAAGAGEQYF
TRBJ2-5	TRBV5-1	CASSLLTGGTSETQYF
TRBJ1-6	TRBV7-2	CASSHGQGEGGNSPLHF
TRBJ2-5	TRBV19	CASSGHTKETQYF
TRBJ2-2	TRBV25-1	CASSGGSLTGELFF
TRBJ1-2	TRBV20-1	CSADTGIYGYTF
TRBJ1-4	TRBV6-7	CASSSRQGSRRKLFF
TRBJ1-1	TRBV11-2	CASSALTVLYTEAFF
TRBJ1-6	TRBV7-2	CASSLGGSDSPLHF
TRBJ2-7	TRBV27	CASSPRIGGDEQYF
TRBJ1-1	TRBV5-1	CASSSPDRGGTEAFF
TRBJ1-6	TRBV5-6	CASSLEFNRQSSPLHF
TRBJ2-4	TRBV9	CASSPRGILGDIQYF
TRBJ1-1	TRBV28	CASSLGGGLGTEAFF
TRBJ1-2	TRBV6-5	CASRGQGARKNGYTF
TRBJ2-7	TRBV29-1	CSVAPTSVEQYF
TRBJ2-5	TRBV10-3	CAIAGTSGKETQYF
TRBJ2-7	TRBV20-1	CSARDGTVSSYEQYF